These 23 T cell receptor beta chains originate from one sample sequenced in a study of blood T cell repertoires in COVID-19. Method: immunoSEQ multiplex PCR; TCRdb's copy keeps in-frame clones and lacks some. The sample has 55,000 to 80,000 clones, 75% to 90% seen once. The sequenced material came from peripheral blood. The receptors shown here come from a human donor in a cohort sampled during active COVID-19.

The chain couples TRBV2 to TRBJ1-2; D uncertain. CDR3 size: 14 residues. V was trimmed by 9 bases and J by 7 bases, leaving 21 bases between them. CDR1 is SNHLY and CDR2 is FYNNEI in the germline V gene. CDR3 in amino acids: CASSLATVSGGYTF. CDR3 nucleotide sequence: TGTGCCAGTTCCTTGGCGACGGTATCAGGTGGCTACACCTTC.

The rearrangement links TRBV11-2 to TRBJ2-1, with 9 bases aligning to TRBD2. V trimming: 3 bases; J trimming: 6 bases; junction bases outside the gene matches: 3. Germline CDR1 SGHAT, CDR2 FQNNGV. The CDR3 runs to 14 residues. CDR3: CASSFQTSGNEQFF. CDR3 coding DNA: TGTGCCAGCAGCTTCCAGACTAGCGGCAATGAGCAGTTCTTC.

V is TRBV5-5 and J is TRBJ1-2; 7 nucleotides line up with TRBD1. The CDR3 is made up of 15 amino acids. The V and J ends lost 0 bases and 5 bases, in that order; junction bases with no gene match: 7. Germline V gene lookup returns CDR1 SGHKS and CDR2 YYEKEE (reference sequence). The CDR3 loop reads CASSLGHGTDYGYTF. CDR3 coding DNA: TGTGCCAGCAGCTTGGGCCACGGGACAGATTATGGCTACACCTTC.

This sequence joins TRBV12-5 and TRBJ2-2, with D possibly being TRBD1 (6 bases). Germline V gene data show CDR1 as LGHNT and CDR2 as FRNRAP. The CDR3 is made up of 16 amino acids. V was shortened by 6 bases and J by 4 bases, with 18 bases between the two germline ends. The DNA of the CDR3 is TGTGCTAGTGGCTCCACCGCAGGGGCTATCACCGGGGAGCTGTTTTTT. This gives the protein CASGSTAGAITGELFF.

The chain is built from TRBV24-1 and TRBJ1-3, with D tentatively TRBD1 (6 bases). The V end was cut by 4 bases, the J end by 2 bases, with 11 bases between. Germline V gives CDR1 KGHDR, CDR2 SFDVKD. The length of the CDR3 is 15 residues. In DNA form, the CDR3 reads TGTGCCACCAGTGACCACAGGGAGCCTGGAAACACCATATATTTT. Translation: CATSDHREPGNTIYF.

This clone was recorded once. DNA of the CDR3: TGTGCCAGCAGCCCCCCGCTAGCGGGGAAAGAGACCCAGTACTTC. Protein: CASSPPLAGKETQYF. The chain is built from TRBV3-1 (or the pseudogene TRBV3-2) and TRBJ2-5, with TRBD2 identical over 9 bases. The V gene end was trimmed by 4 bases and the J gene end by 3 bases; junction bases not matched to a gene: 6. Germline V lookup: CDR1 LGHDT, CDR2 YNNKEL (reference sequence). The CDR3 has 15 amino acids.

The V call is TRBV10-3, the J call TRBJ2-2; 11 positions match TRBD1. CDR1 ENHRY and CDR2 SYGVKD come from the germline V gene. The CDR3 contains 19 residues. Trimming cost V 4 bases and J 0 bases; bases outside gene matches: 10. CDR3 sequence (DNA): TGTGCCATCAGTGTTCCGGGACAGGGGGGGTCCACGAACACCGGGGAGCTGTTTTTT. As protein: CAISVPGQGGSTNTGELFF.

The CDR3 sequence: CASSQEGSRTGGQFF. The CDR3, as DNA: TGTGCCAGCAGCCAAGAGGGATCCCGAACAGGGGGTCAGTTCTTC. This rearrangement joins TRBV4-2 to TRBJ2-1, with 8 positions matching TRBD1. There are 15 residues in the CDR3. Germline V gene sequence: CDR1 LGHNA, CDR2 YNFKEQ. Trimming removed 0 bases from V and 13 bases from J; junction bases left unmatched: 11.

The chain couples TRBV14 to TRBJ2-7, with 8 positions matching TRBD2. This CDR3 has 14 residues. Germline V CDR1 and CDR2: SGHDN, FVKESK. Trimming cost V 3 bases and J 1 base; bases outside gene matches: 2. CDR3 amino acids: CASSQPGGSYEQYF. The DNA of the CDR3 is TGTGCCAGCAGCCAGCCGGGGGGGTCCTACGAGCAGTACTTC.

The rearrangement uses TRBV7-9 and TRBJ1-4; D is unresolved. Germline CDR1 and CDR2: SEHNR and FQNEAQ (reference sequence). This CDR3 comprises 14 residues. V lost 2 bases to trimming and J lost 10 bases, with 14 bases between them. The CDR3 nucleotides read TGTGCCAGCAGCTTACCGGAGGGCAGCCGAAAACTGTTTTTT. Amino acids: CASSLPEGSRKLFF.

This chain uses TRBV18 with TRBJ2-5; D uncertain. The CDR3 loop spans 15 amino acids. Germline CDR1 KGHSH, CDR2 LQKENI. V was shortened by 2 bases and J by 1 base, with 11 bases between the two germline ends. The CDR3 nucleotides read TGTGCCAGCTCACCAAAACTAACACTCCAAGAGACCCAGTACTTC. This gives the protein CASSPKLTLQETQYF.

In this sample, this clone turned up once. The chain carries TRBV7-9 and TRBJ2-1; 7 bases match TRBD2. This CDR3 contains 13 residues. Germline V lookup: CDR1 SEHNR, CDR2 FQNEAQ (reference sequence). Unmatched junction bases numbered 1, after V lost 1 base and J lost 7 bases. CDR3 bases: TGTGCCAGCAGCTTAGTGGGAGGGAATGAGCAGTTCTTC. Its translation is CASSLVGGNEQFF.

V usage is TRBV5-4 and J usage is TRBJ1-1; D gene uncertain. CDR3 length: 13 residues. Germline assignment: CDR1 SGHNT and CDR2 YYREEE (reference sequence). Trimming removed 1 base from V and 1 base from J, with 5 bases in between. Here the CDR3 reads CASSLYRNTEAFF. CDR3 DNA: TGTGCCAGCAGCTTGTACAGGAACACTGAAGCTTTCTTT.

The J gene is TRBJ2-6, the V gene TRBV20-1, with TRBD2 identical over 9 bases. CDR1 and CDR2 from the germline V gene are DFQATT and SNEGSKA (reference sequence). Trimming cost V 3 bases and J 6 bases; bases outside gene matches: 9. The CDR3 runs 16 residues. CDR3 in DNA: TGCAGTGCTAGTGGCGGGGGGGACAGAAAGGCCAACGTCCTGACTTTC. As protein: CSASGGGDRKANVLTF.

The V call is TRBV5-6, the J call TRBJ1-2; TRBD1 matches 7 bases. Unmatched junction bases numbered 8, after V lost 7 bases and J lost 5 bases. Germline values: CDR1 SGHDT, CDR2 YYEEEE. CDR3 size: 13 residues. In nucleotides, the CDR3 is TGTGCCAGCTTCGGGCAGGGGGGATATGGCTACACCTTC. Residues: CASFGQGGYGYTF.

This chain joins TRBV5-1 and TRBJ2-3, with a tentative D call TRBD2 (6 bases). V dropped 5 bases and J dropped 0 bases, with 16 bases sitting between them. The CDR3 has 16 residues. Germline V gene sequence: CDR1 SGHRS, CDR2 YFSETQ. Here the CDR3 DNA reads TGCGCCAGCAGACCAACGGGACTTTTCAGCACAGATACGCAGTATTTT. Its translation: CASRPTGLFSTDTQYF.

The rearrangement joins TRBV11-2 to TRBJ2-1; 7 bases align to TRBD2. Trimming at V came to 2 bases and at J to 5 bases, leaving 3 bases not matched to a gene. The CDR3 is 14 residues long. CDR1 is SGHAT, CDR2 FQNNGV, per germline. CDR3 amino acids: CASSLLTSDNEQFF. The CDR3 bases are TGTGCCAGCAGCTTACTTACTAGCGACAATGAGCAGTTCTTC.

DNA for the CDR3: TGCGCCAGCAGCTTGGCCGGGGAGCACAATGAGCAGTTCTTC. It codes for CASSLAGEHNEQFF. The gene calls are TRBV5-1 and TRBJ2-1; the D gene is possibly TRBD2 (5 bases). The CDR3 is 14 amino acids. V lost 0 bases and J lost 5, with 9 bases in between. Germline V gene lookup returns CDR1 SGHRS and CDR2 YFSETQ. The full variable domain, completed using reference TRBV5-1 and TRBJ2-1, is KAGVTQTPRYLIKTRGQQVTLSCSPISGHRSVSWYQQTPGQGLQFLFEYFSETQRNKGNFPGRFSGRQFSNSRSEMNVSTLELGDSALYLCASSLAGEHNEQFFGPGTRLTVL.

J is TRBJ2-3 and V is TRBV5-1; 7 bases line up with TRBD1. The CDR3 length is 14 residues. Germline values: CDR1 SGHRS, CDR2 YFSETQ. V lost 3 bases to trimming and J lost 0 bases; unmatched junction nucleotides: 1. The CDR3 is CASSSGGSTDTQYF. The CDR3 DNA reads TGCGCCAGCAGCTCAGGGGGTAGCACAGATACGCAGTATTTT.

J is TRBJ2-3 and V is TRBV2, with D possibly being TRBD1 (5 bases). Looked up from germline, CDR1 is SNHLY and CDR2 is FYNNEI. The length of the CDR3 is 14 residues. The V end lost 11 bases, the J end lost 0 bases, and 15 bases lay between the germline ends. The CDR3 nucleotides read TGTGCCGTGAGAAAGGGGTTTAGCACAGATACGCAGTATTTT. Residues: CAVRKGFSTDTQYF.

The V gene is TRBV18, the J gene TRBJ2-2; TRBD1 matches at 8 bases. This CDR3 region has 19 residues. Germline V gene data show CDR1 as KGHSH and CDR2 as LQKENI. V trimming: 6 bases; J trimming: 4 bases; junction bases outside the gene matches: 19. In nucleotides, the CDR3 is TGTGCCAGCTCCCTCAACGAGAGACAGGGGATGTCGCGCACCGGGGAGCTGTTTTTT. Translating it yields CASSLNERQGMSRTGELFF.

The CDR3 reads CATSGTGAGDTQYF. The CDR3 DNA follows: TGCGCTACTTCGGGGACAGGGGCGGGAGATACGCAGTATTTT. The gene calls are TRBV4-1 and TRBJ2-3; 10 positions agree with TRBD1. Germline V gene lookup returns CDR1 MGHRA and CDR2 YSYEKL. This CDR3 contains 14 residues.

The genes are TRBV24-1 and TRBJ1-6, with D possibly matching TRBD1 (6 bases). The CDR3 is 16 residues long. CDR1 is KGHDR, CDR2 SFDVKD, per germline. The germline V and J ends were trimmed by 0 bases and 11 bases, with 16 bases remaining between them. CDR3 in amino acids: CATSDLQQGRCPPLHF. The CDR3 nucleotides are TGTGCCACCAGTGATTTGCAACAGGGTAGGTGTCCACCCCTCCACTTT.